The rows below give T cell receptor beta chains drawn from one sample of a study of early T cells in non-severe SARS-CoV-2 infection. MiXCR, applied by TCRdb to the 5' RACE reads, yields one record per CDR3 protein. The sample holds approximately 66,000 distinct CDR3 sequences, about 13% seen once. Sequencing was performed on whole blood. These receptors all come from an adult who was a healthcare worker with PCR-confirmed SARS-CoV-2 infection or an uninfected control (not recorded which). CDR3s include the opening cysteine and the closing phenylalanine or tryptophan. Fields, in order: J gene, V gene, D gene, clone size, CDR3 protein, CDR3 DNA. The D gene is left open where the match is weak. Rows give clone size only sometimes, using once, few, many, or a class for an expanded clone.

>TRBJ2-2|TRBV14|.|many
CASSQLTGNTGELFF
TGTGCCAGCAGCCAGTTAACAGGGAACACCGGGGAGCTGTTTTTT
>TRBJ2-3|TRBV12-3/TRBV12-4|.|many
CASSLRPDTQYF
TGTGCCAGCAGTCTCCGCCCAGATACGCAGTATTTT
>TRBJ2-7|TRBV20-1|TRBD2|many
CSARSGTSDYEQYF
TGCAGTGCTAGGTCCGGGACTAGCGACTACGAGCAGTACTTC
>TRBJ1-1|TRBV7-8|.|.
CASSSPGRPNTEAFF
TGTGCCAGCAGCTCCCCGGGCAGACCGAACACTGAAGCTTTCTTT
>TRBJ2-1|TRBV11-2|.|many
CASSYPGTSSYNEQFF
TGTGCCAGCAGCTATCCCGGGACCAGCTCCTACAATGAGCAGTTCTTC
>TRBJ2-7|TRBV12-3/TRBV12-4|.|many
CASSPTEDYEQYF
TGTGCCAGCAGCCCTACAGAAGACTACGAGCAGTACTTC
>TRBJ1-2|TRBV5-1|.|few
CASSLEKNYGYTF
TGCGCCAGCAGCTTGGAGAAAAACTATGGCTACACCTTC
>TRBJ1-2|TRBV29-1|.|.
CSVEDRGLSYGYTF
TGCAGCGTTGAAGATCGAGGGCTGAGCTATGGCTACACCTTC
>TRBJ2-5|TRBV6-1|.|few
CASSEAGGFKTQYF
TGTGCCAGCAGTGAAGCAGGGGGTTTCAAGACCCAGTACTTC
>TRBJ1-3|TRBV11-2|.|.
CASSLGIRPGNTIYF
TGTGCCAGCAGCTTGGGGATACGCCCTGGAAACACCATATATTTT
>TRBJ2-3|TRBV29-1|TRBD2|few
CSVTPGLGTDTQYF
TGCAGCGTGACTCCGGGACTAGGCACAGATACGCAGTATTTT
>TRBJ2-1|TRBV6-5|.|many
CASSYTPGHEQFF
TGTGCCAGCAGTTACACGCCAGGCCATGAGCAGTTCTTC
>TRBJ2-3|TRBV5-1|.|.
CASRGTTLTDTQYF
TGCGCCAGCAGAGGTACTACCCTCACAGATACGCAGTATTTT
>TRBJ1-2|TRBV25-1|.|few
CASSDYVYGYTF
TGTGCCAGCAGTGATTATGTCTATGGCTACACCTTC
>TRBJ1-1|TRBV5-6|.|many
CASSLDRDAEAFF
TGTGCCAGCAGCTTGGACAGGGACGCTGAAGCTTTCTTT
>TRBJ2-7|TRBV20-1|TRBD1|once
CSARRYRDRVSYEQYF
TGCAGTGCGAGGAGGTACCGGGACAGGGTTAGCTACGAGCAGTACTTC
>TRBJ2-1|TRBV4-3|TRBD2|.
CASSPGLAGAREQFF
TGCGCCAGCAGCCCCGGACTAGCGGGAGCCCGAGAGCAGTTCTTC
>TRBJ2-5|TRBV12-3/TRBV12-4|.|few
CASSPFGQGIYQETQYF
TGTGCCAGCAGTCCCTTTGGGCAGGGGATATACCAAGAGACCCAGTACTTC
>TRBJ1-1|TRBV12-3/TRBV12-4|.|few
CASSSDRLGLNFPEAFF
TGTGCCAGCAGTTCTGACAGGTTAGGTCTCAATTTCCCTGAAGCTTTCTTT
>TRBJ2-7|TRBV29-1|TRBD1|many
CSAGTGAYEQYF
TGCAGCGCCGGGACAGGGGCCTACGAGCAGTACTTC
>TRBJ2-3|TRBV5-4|.|many
CASSTWTDTDTQYF
TGTGCCAGCAGCACCTGGACAGACACAGATACGCAGTATTTT
>TRBJ1-2|TRBV29-1|TRBD1|.
CSVTGANYGYTF
TGCAGCGTAACAGGGGCGAACTATGGCTACACCTTC
>TRBJ2-1|TRBV6-5|.|.
CASSYDHLHSYNEQFF
TGTGCCAGCAGTTACGACCACCTACACTCCTACAATGAGCAGTTCTTC
>TRBJ2-7|TRBV12-3/TRBV12-4|TRBD2|many
CASSPRTSGLSTYEQYF
TGTGCCAGCAGTCCAAGGACTAGCGGATTATCCACCTACGAGCAGTACTTC